This is a list of T cell receptor beta chains from one sample in a study of blood T cell repertoires in COVID-19. Some clones are missing from TCRdb's copy, which holds only in-frame ones; the method was immunoSEQ multiplex PCR. The table lists roughly 67,000 clones, about 74% of them singletons, with 23% in the top ten. Source material: peripheral blood. Every receptor here comes from a human donor in a cohort sampled during active COVID-19. Both conserved end residues are part of each CDR3. D genes are given only for firm matches. The size field is filled for only some rows; it gives once, few, many or a size class.

v_gene: TRBV12-3/TRBV12-4
d_gene: TRBD1
j_gene: TRBJ1-1
abundance: -
CDR3aa: CASSGTGTEAFF
CDR3nt: TGTGCCAGCAGCGGGACAGGCACTGAAGCTTTCTTT

v_gene: TRBV6-1
d_gene: TRBD1
j_gene: TRBJ1-4
abundance: -
CDR3aa: CASSDPGQGNEKLFF
CDR3nt: TGTGCCAGCAGTGATCCGGGACAGGGAAATGAAAAACTGTTTTTT

v_gene: TRBV14
d_gene: -
j_gene: TRBJ2-7
abundance: many
CDR3aa: CASSRTRESVYEQYF
CDR3nt: TGTGCCAGCAGCCGAACCCGGGAGTCAGTCTACGAGCAGTACTTC

v_gene: TRBV2
d_gene: TRBD1
j_gene: TRBJ2-5
abundance: -
CDR3aa: CASSEEGALRGQTQYF
CDR3nt: TGTGCCAGCAGTGAAGAGGGGGCCCTAAGAGGCCAGACCCAGTACTTC

v_gene: TRBV19
d_gene: TRBD1
j_gene: TRBJ1-5
abundance: once
CDR3aa: CASSIRQGAIGNQPQHF
CDR3nt: TGTGCCAGTAGTATAAGACAGGGGGCGATCGGCAATCAGCCCCAGCATTTT

v_gene: TRBV5-1
d_gene: -
j_gene: TRBJ2-5
abundance: -
CDR3aa: CASSPDWLQTQYF
CDR3nt: TGCGCCAGCAGCCCCGACTGGCTCCAGACCCAGTACTTC

v_gene: TRBV15
d_gene: TRBD2
j_gene: TRBJ2-5
abundance: -
CDR3aa: CATSVLAEETQYF
CDR3nt: TGTGCCACCAGCGTGCTAGCGGAAGAGACCCAGTACTTC

v_gene: TRBV28
d_gene: TRBD1
j_gene: TRBJ2-1
abundance: -
CDR3aa: CASRTGQGVYNEQFF
CDR3nt: TGTGCCAGCAGAACGGGACAGGGCGTCTACAATGAGCAGTTCTTC

v_gene: TRBV6-5
d_gene: TRBD1
j_gene: TRBJ1-2
abundance: -
CDR3aa: CASRMGQNYGYTF
CDR3nt: TGTGCCAGCAGGATGGGACAGAACTATGGCTACACCTTC

v_gene: TRBV10-3
d_gene: -
j_gene: TRBJ1-2
abundance: -
CDR3aa: CAISDRGSNYGYTF
CDR3nt: TGTGCCATCAGTGACCGAGGTTCTAACTATGGCTACACCTTC

v_gene: TRBV5-1
d_gene: TRBD1
j_gene: TRBJ1-6
abundance: -
CDR3aa: CASSLAVTGAGGSPLHF
CDR3nt: TGCGCCAGCAGCTTGGCGGTGACAGGGGCCGGTGGTTCACCCCTCCACTTT

v_gene: TRBV4-3
d_gene: TRBD2
j_gene: TRBJ2-5
abundance: -
CDR3aa: CASSQETLAGGGRETQYF
CDR3nt: TGCGCCAGCAGCCAAGAAACCCTAGCGGGGGGGGGTCGAGAGACCCAGTACTTC

v_gene: TRBV7-9
d_gene: TRBD2
j_gene: TRBJ2-1
abundance: -
CDR3aa: CASSLGLAVGIEQFF
CDR3nt: TGTGCCAGCAGCTTAGGACTAGCGGTGGGGATTGAGCAGTTCTTC

v_gene: TRBV11-2
d_gene: -
j_gene: TRBJ2-7
abundance: -
CDR3aa: CASRRATGVREQYF
CDR3nt: TGTGCCAGCAGGAGGGCGACAGGAGTCCGCGAGCAGTACTTC

v_gene: TRBV14
d_gene: -
j_gene: TRBJ2-7
abundance: -
CDR3aa: CASSLSSYEQYF
CDR3nt: TGTGCCAGCAGCCTTAGTTCCTACGAGCAGTACTTC

v_gene: TRBV5-4
d_gene: -
j_gene: TRBJ2-1
abundance: -
CDR3aa: CASSLGPGSQFF
CDR3nt: TGTGCCAGCAGCTTGGGGCCAGGGTCGCAGTTCTTC

v_gene: TRBV7-9
d_gene: -
j_gene: TRBJ2-1
abundance: -
CDR3aa: CASSLTSGLYNEQFF
CDR3nt: TGTGCCAGCAGCTTAACGTCAGGGCTCTACAATGAGCAGTTCTTC

v_gene: TRBV4-2
d_gene: TRBD2
j_gene: TRBJ2-3
abundance: -
CDR3aa: CASSQKRGRLAGGTQYF
CDR3nt: TGTGCCAGCAGCCAAAAGAGAGGGCGACTAGCGGGAGGGACGCAGTATTTT

v_gene: TRBV29-1
d_gene: TRBD1
j_gene: TRBJ2-4
abundance: -
CDR3aa: CSVEDTGGSKNIQYF
CDR3nt: TGCAGCGTTGAAGATACAGGGGGTTCCAAAAACATTCAGTACTTC

v_gene: TRBV28
d_gene: TRBD2
j_gene: TRBJ2-7
abundance: -
CDR3aa: CASSGEGLAGGYEQYF
CDR3nt: TGTGCCAGCAGTGGCGAAGGACTAGCGGGAGGCTACGAGCAGTACTTC

v_gene: TRBV6-5
d_gene: TRBD1
j_gene: TRBJ1-2
abundance: -
CDR3aa: CASSKDRGNYGYTF
CDR3nt: TGTGCCAGCAGTAAGGACAGGGGGAATTATGGCTACACCTTC

v_gene: TRBV6-2/TRBV6-3
d_gene: TRBD2
j_gene: TRBJ2-7
abundance: -
CDR3aa: CASSRTSGPHSYEQYF
CDR3nt: TGTGCCAGCAGCCGGACTAGCGGGCCTCACTCCTACGAGCAGTACTTC

v_gene: TRBV11-2
d_gene: TRBD1
j_gene: TRBJ1-3
abundance: -
CDR3aa: CASSLDTGAASGNTIYF
CDR3nt: TGTGCCAGCAGCTTAGATACAGGGGCGGCCTCTGGAAACACCATATATTTT

v_gene: TRBV19
d_gene: TRBD1
j_gene: TRBJ1-2
abundance: -
CDR3aa: CASSIAGGLGYGYTF
CDR3nt: TGTGCCAGTAGTATTGCAGGGGGCCTTGGATATGGCTACACCTTC

v_gene: TRBV9
d_gene: -
j_gene: TRBJ1-4
abundance: -
CDR3aa: CASSVEGTNEKLFF
CDR3nt: TGTGCCAGCAGCGTAGAGGGGACTAATGAAAAACTGTTTTTT

v_gene: TRBV2
d_gene: -
j_gene: TRBJ1-2
abundance: -
CDR3aa: CASTQGRDYGYTF
CDR3nt: TGTGCCAGCACCCAGGGGCGCGACTATGGCTACACCTTC

v_gene: TRBV7-7
d_gene: -
j_gene: TRBJ1-1
abundance: -
CDR3aa: CASSAGTFVGGTEAFF
CDR3nt: TGTGCTAGCAGCGCTGGAACATTCGTGGGGGGAACTGAAGCTTTCTTT

v_gene: TRBV4-1
d_gene: TRBD2
j_gene: TRBJ2-4
abundance: -
CDR3aa: CASSPGTSGLWWNIQYF
CDR3nt: TGCGCCAGCAGCCCCGGGACTAGCGGCTTGTGGTGGAACATTCAGTACTTC

v_gene: TRBV7-2
d_gene: -
j_gene: TRBJ1-1
abundance: -
CDR3aa: CASSSQGQVGTEAFF
CDR3nt: TGTGCCAGCAGCTCCCAGGGGCAGGTGGGCACTGAAGCTTTCTTT

v_gene: TRBV5-8
d_gene: -
j_gene: TRBJ2-3
abundance: -
CDR3aa: CASSPLRGPTTQYF
CDR3nt: TGTGCCAGCAGCCCCCTGCGAGGCCCAACTACGCAGTATTTT

v_gene: TRBV3-1/TRBV3-2
d_gene: TRBD2
j_gene: TRBJ2-1
abundance: once
CDR3aa: CASSHPRGGGADNEQFF
CDR3nt: TGTGCCAGCAGCCATCCACGGGGCGGGGGGGCAGACAATGAGCAGTTCTTC

v_gene: TRBV2
d_gene: TRBD1
j_gene: TRBJ2-5
abundance: -
CDR3aa: CASSLQGALKTQYF
CDR3nt: TGTGCCAGCAGTTTACAGGGGGCCCTGAAGACCCAGTACTTC

v_gene: TRBV6-5
d_gene: TRBD1
j_gene: TRBJ1-4
abundance: -
CDR3aa: CASRHRGQSEKLFF
CDR3nt: TGTGCCAGCAGGCACAGGGGGCAAAGTGAAAAACTGTTTTTT

v_gene: TRBV5-4
d_gene: TRBD1
j_gene: TRBJ1-6
abundance: few
CDR3aa: CASRLPGQGFGADNSPLHF
CDR3nt: TGTGCCAGCAGATTACCGGGACAGGGGTTCGGCGCGGATAATTCACCCCTCCACTTT

v_gene: TRBV5-1
d_gene: TRBD1
j_gene: TRBJ1-3
abundance: -
CDR3aa: CASSLEVQGASGNTIYF
CDR3nt: TGCGCCAGCAGCTTGGAGGTACAGGGGGCGTCTGGAAACACCATATATTTT

v_gene: TRBV9
d_gene: -
j_gene: TRBJ2-2
abundance: -
CDR3aa: CASSSKGVNRELFF
CDR3nt: TGTGCCAGCAGCTCCAAGGGGGTAAACCGGGAGCTGTTTTTT

v_gene: TRBV28
d_gene: TRBD1
j_gene: TRBJ1-6
abundance: -
CDR3aa: CASSSGQGGPSYNSPLHF
CDR3nt: TGTGCCAGCAGTTCGGGACAGGGGGGACCCTCCTATAATTCACCCCTCCACTTT

v_gene: TRBV5-1
d_gene: -
j_gene: TRBJ1-5
abundance: -
CDR3aa: CASSLDREQPQHF
CDR3nt: TGCGCCAGCAGCTTGGACAGGGAACAGCCCCAGCATTTT

v_gene: TRBV3-1/TRBV3-2
d_gene: -
j_gene: TRBJ2-2
abundance: -
CDR3aa: CASSHLYTGELFF
CDR3nt: TGTGCCAGCAGCCACTTATATACCGGGGAGCTGTTTTTT

v_gene: TRBV5-4
d_gene: TRBD2
j_gene: TRBJ2-5
abundance: -
CDR3aa: CASSPSGGRQETQYF
CDR3nt: TGTGCCAGCAGCCCTAGCGGGGGGAGACAAGAGACCCAGTACTTC

v_gene: TRBV5-4
d_gene: TRBD2
j_gene: TRBJ2-1
abundance: -
CDR3aa: CASSRPGGRNEQFF
CDR3nt: TGTGCCAGCAGCCGCCCGGGAGGGCGGAATGAGCAGTTCTTC

v_gene: TRBV4-3
d_gene: TRBD1
j_gene: TRBJ1-3
abundance: -
CDR3aa: CASSQDGTGGYGNTIYF
CDR3nt: TGCGCCAGCAGCCAAGACGGGACAGGGGGCTATGGAAACACCATATATTTT

v_gene: TRBV7-2
d_gene: -
j_gene: TRBJ2-1
abundance: -
CDR3aa: CASSLSGNEQFF
CDR3nt: TGTGCCAGCAGCCTTTCAGGGAATGAGCAGTTCTTC

v_gene: TRBV6-5
d_gene: -
j_gene: TRBJ1-1
abundance: -
CDR3aa: CATKGGGTEAFF
CDR3nt: TGTGCCACTAAAGGGGGGGGCACTGAAGCTTTCTTT

v_gene: TRBV21-1
d_gene: -
j_gene: TRBJ2-5
abundance: -
CDR3aa: CASILSGGKETQYF
CDR3nt: TGTGCCAGCATTCTTAGCGGGGGGAAAGAGACCCAGTACTTC

v_gene: TRBV2
d_gene: TRBD2
j_gene: TRBJ2-3
abundance: -
CDR3aa: CASSVGGGPLTDTQYF
CDR3nt: TGTGCCAGCAGTGTCGGGGGGGGGCCGCTCACAGATACGCAGTATTTT

v_gene: TRBV19
d_gene: -
j_gene: TRBJ2-4
abundance: -
CDR3aa: CASSPARGFGNIQYF
CDR3nt: TGTGCCAGTAGTCCCGCACGGGGGTTTGGGAACATTCAGTACTTC

v_gene: TRBV4-3
d_gene: TRBD2
j_gene: TRBJ2-3
abundance: -
CDR3aa: CASSQDGSSGGSITDTQYF
CDR3nt: TGCGCCAGCAGCCAAGACGGGTCTAGCGGGGGTAGTATTACAGATACGCAGTATTTT

v_gene: TRBV3-1/TRBV3-2
d_gene: TRBD2
j_gene: TRBJ2-5
abundance: -
CDR3aa: CASSQGGGEETQYF
CDR3nt: TGTGCCAGCAGCCAAGGCGGGGGGGAGGAGACCCAGTACTTC

v_gene: TRBV9
d_gene: -
j_gene: TRBJ2-3
abundance: -
CDR3aa: CASSVGQGGPPDTQYF
CDR3nt: TGTGCCAGCAGCGTAGGCCAAGGGGGACCCCCAGATACGCAGTATTTT

v_gene: TRBV12-3/TRBV12-4
d_gene: -
j_gene: TRBJ1-5
abundance: -
CDR3aa: CASNTGYDQPQHF
CDR3nt: TGTGCCAGCAACACAGGGTACGATCAGCCCCAGCATTTT

v_gene: TRBV5-1
d_gene: TRBD2
j_gene: TRBJ2-1
abundance: -
CDR3aa: CASSTGLAGEQFF
CDR3nt: TGCGCCAGCAGCACAGGACTAGCGGGAGAGCAGTTCTTC

v_gene: TRBV2
d_gene: -
j_gene: TRBJ1-1
abundance: -
CDR3aa: CASSFHGTEAFF
CDR3nt: TGTGCCAGCAGTTTTCACGGGACTGAAGCTTTCTTT